The present entry profiles one T cell receptor (beta chain) with its context. Its antigen remains unknown. This entry comes from a study of shared clonotypes between healthy human individuals. Turning to the study itself: The study drew on a couple of women and a few men aged 18 to 49 as donors. Per donor, CD8 memory used one plate, CD8 naive used two, CD4 memory used three and CD4 naive used three. Study observations and caveats: Across subsets, estimated richness was generally greater for naive than for memory populations. Genetic and exposure-history diversity was limited by the small donor number.

Libraries were prepared by immunoSEQ multiplex PCR; TCRdb keeps only in-frame clonotypes and omits some of them. The sample contains about 2.2 million clones, 90% to 95% of which appear only once. Germline V gene sequence: CDR1 SGHVS, CDR2 FQNEAQ. CDR3 length: 19 residues. With 5 bases clipped from V and 0 bases from J, the junction kept 9 bases outside the gene matches. Only CD45RO-negative cells positively selected for CCR7 counted as naive CD8 cells, so terminally differentiated effector memory CD45RA+ cells were excluded. What was sequenced was naive CD8+ T cells from PBMCs. The V and J genes are TRBV7-8 and TRBJ2-4, with TRBD2 matching 14 bases. The TCR originated in a young man in good health. Some clones in this sample may be carry-over from other donors' samples. In DNA, the CDR3 is TGTGCCAGCAGCACGGGACTAGCGGGAGCTCTACTAGCCAAAAACATTCAGTACTTC. Protein sequence: CASSTGLAGALLAKNIQYF.